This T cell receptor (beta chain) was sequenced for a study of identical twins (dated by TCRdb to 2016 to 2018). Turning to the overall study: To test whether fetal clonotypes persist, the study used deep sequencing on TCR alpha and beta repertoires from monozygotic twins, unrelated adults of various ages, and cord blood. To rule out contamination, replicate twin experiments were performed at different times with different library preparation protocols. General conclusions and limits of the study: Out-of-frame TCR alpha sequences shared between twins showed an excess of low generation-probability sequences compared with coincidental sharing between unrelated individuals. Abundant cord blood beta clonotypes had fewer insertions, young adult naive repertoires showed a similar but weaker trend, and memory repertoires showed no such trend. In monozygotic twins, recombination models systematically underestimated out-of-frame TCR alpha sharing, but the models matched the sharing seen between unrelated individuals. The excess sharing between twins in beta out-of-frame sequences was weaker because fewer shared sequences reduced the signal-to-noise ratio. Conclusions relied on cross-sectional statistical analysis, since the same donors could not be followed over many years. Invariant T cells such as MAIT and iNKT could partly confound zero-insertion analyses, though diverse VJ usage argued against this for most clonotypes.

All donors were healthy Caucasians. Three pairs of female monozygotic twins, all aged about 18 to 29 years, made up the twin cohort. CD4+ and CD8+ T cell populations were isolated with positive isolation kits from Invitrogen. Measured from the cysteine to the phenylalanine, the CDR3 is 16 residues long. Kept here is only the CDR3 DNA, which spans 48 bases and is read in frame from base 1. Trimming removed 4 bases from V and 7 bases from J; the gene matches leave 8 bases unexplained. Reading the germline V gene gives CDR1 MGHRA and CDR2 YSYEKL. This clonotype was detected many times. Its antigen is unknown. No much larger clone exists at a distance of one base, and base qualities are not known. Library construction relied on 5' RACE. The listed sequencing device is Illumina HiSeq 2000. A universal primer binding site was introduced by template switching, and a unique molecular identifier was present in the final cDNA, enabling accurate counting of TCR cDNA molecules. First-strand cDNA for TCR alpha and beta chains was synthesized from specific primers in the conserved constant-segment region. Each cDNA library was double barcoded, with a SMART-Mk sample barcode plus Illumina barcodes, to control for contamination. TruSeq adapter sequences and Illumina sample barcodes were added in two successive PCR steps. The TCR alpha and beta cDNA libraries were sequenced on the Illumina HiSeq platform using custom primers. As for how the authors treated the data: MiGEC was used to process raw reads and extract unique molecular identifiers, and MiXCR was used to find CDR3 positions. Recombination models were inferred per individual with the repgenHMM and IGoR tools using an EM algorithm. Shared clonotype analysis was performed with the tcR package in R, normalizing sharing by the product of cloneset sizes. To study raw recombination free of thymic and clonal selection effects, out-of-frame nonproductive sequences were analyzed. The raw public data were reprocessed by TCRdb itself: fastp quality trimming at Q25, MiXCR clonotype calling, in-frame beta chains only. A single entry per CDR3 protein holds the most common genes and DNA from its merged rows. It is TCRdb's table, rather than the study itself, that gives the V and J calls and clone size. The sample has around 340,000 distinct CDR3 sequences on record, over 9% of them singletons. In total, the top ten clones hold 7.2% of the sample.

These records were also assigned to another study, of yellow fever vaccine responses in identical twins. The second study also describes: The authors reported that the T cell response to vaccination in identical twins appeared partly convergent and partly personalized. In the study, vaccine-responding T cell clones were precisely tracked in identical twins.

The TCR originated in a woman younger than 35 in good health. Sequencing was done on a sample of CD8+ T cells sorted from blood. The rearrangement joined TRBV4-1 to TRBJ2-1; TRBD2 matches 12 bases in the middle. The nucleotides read TGCGCCAGCAGCCCACGACTAGCGGGGGCCGGTAATGAGCAGTTCTTC. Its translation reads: CASSPRLAGAGNEQFF.